Reported below is one T cell receptor beta chain. This entry belongs to a study of early T cells in non-severe SARS-CoV-2 infection. Per the germline V gene, CDR1 is SGHTA and CDR2 is FQGNSA. J was trimmed by 4 bases and V by 0 bases; bases with no gene match: 2. This CDR3 region has 14 residues. In TCRdb, the 5' RACE reads were re-called with MiXCR into one record per CDR3 protein. This table holds fewer than 65,000 distinct CDR3 sequences, about 9.9% found once. The sequenced material came from whole blood. This rearrangement joins TRBV7-2 to TRBJ2-5, with 7 bases aligning to TRBD2. The source of this sequence is an adult who was a healthcare worker with PCR-confirmed SARS-CoV-2 infection or an uninfected control (not recorded which). The CDR3 DNA follows: TGTGCCAGCAGCTTAGCGGGGAGGGGAGAGACCCAGTACTTC. Translating it yields CASSLAGRGETQYF.